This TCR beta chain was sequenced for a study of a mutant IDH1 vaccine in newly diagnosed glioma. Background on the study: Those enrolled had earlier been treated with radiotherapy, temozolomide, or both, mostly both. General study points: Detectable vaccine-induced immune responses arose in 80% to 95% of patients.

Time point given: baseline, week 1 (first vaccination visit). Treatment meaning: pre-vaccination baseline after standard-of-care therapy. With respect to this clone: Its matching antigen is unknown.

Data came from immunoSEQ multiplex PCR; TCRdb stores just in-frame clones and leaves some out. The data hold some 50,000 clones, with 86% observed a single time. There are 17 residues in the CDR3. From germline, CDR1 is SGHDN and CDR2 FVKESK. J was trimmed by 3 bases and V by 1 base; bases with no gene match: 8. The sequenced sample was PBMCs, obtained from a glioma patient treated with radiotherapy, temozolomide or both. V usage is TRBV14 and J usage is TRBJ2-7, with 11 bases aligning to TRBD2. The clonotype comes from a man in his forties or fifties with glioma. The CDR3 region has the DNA TGTGCCAGCAGCCAAGCAGCTTCTAGCGGGAGGAACTACGAGCAGTACTTC. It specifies CASSQAASSGRNYEQYF.